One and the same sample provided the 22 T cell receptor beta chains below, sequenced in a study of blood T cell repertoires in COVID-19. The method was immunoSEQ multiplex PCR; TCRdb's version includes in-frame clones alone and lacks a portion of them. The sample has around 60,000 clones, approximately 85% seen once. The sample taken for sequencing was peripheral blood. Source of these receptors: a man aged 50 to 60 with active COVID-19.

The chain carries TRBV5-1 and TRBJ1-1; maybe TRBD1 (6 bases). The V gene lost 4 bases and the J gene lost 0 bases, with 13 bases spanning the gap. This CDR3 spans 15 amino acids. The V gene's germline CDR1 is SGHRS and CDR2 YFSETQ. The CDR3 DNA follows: TGCGCCAGCAGCGAAGGACAGACCATGAACACTGAAGCTTTCTTT. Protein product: CASSEGQTMNTEAFF.

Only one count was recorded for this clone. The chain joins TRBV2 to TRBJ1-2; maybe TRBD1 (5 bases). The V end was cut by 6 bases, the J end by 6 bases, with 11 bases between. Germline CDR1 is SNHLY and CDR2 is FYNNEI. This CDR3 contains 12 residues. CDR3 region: CASRLTDNGYTF. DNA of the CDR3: TGTGCCAGCAGGTTGACGGACAATGGCTACACCTTC.

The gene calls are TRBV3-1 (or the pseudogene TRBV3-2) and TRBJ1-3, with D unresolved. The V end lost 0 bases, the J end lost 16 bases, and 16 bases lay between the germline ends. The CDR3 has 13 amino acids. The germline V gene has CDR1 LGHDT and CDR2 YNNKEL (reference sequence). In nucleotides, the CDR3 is TGTGCCAGCAGCCAAGATCAGTCGGCCAGGCGTTATTTT. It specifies CASSQDQSARRYF.

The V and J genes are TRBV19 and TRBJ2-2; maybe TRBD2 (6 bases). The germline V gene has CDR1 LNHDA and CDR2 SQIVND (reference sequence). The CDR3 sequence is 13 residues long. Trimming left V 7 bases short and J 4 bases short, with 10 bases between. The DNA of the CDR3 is TGTGCCAGTAATATCGGGGGCACCGGGGAGCTGTTTTTT. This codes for CASNIGGTGELFF.

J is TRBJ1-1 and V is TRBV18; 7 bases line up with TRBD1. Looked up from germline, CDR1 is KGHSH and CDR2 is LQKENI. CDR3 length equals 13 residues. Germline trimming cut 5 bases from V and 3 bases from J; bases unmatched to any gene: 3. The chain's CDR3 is CASSKQGDTEAFF. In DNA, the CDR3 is TGTGCCAGCTCAAAGCAGGGGGACACTGAAGCTTTCTTT.

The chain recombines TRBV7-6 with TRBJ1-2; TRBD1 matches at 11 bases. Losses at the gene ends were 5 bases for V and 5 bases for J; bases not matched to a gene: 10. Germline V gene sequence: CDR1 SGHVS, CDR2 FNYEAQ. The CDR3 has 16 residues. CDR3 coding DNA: TGTGCCAGCAGCGTAGGACAGGGGGCCGGAGCGTATGGCTACACCTTC. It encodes CASSVGQGAGAYGYTF.

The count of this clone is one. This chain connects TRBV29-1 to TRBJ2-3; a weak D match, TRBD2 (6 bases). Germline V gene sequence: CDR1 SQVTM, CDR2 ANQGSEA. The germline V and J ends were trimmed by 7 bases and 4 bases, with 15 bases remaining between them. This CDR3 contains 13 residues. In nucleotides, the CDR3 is TGCAGCGGGCGGGAATCCCCGCCAGATACGCAGTATTTT. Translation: CSGRESPPDTQYF.

The CDR3 coding sequence is TGTGCTAGTGGTTACGGACAAGGGGGAAACACCATATATTTT. Translation gives CASGYGQGGNTIYF. The rearrangement uses TRBV12-5 and TRBJ1-3; possible D gene TRBD1, 5 bases. Trimming removed 4 bases at V and 4 bases at J, with 11 bases between. The CDR3 length is 14 residues. Germline CDR1 and CDR2: LGHNT and FRNRAP.

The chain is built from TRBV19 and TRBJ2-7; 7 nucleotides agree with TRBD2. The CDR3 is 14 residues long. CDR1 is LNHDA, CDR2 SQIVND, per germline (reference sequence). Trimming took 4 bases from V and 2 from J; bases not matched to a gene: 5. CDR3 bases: TGTGCCAGTAGTAACCCGCGGGAGACCTACGAGCAGTACTTC. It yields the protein CASSNPRETYEQYF. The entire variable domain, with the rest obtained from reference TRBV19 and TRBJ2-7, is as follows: DGGITQSPKYLFRKEGQNVTLSCEQNLNHDAMYWYRQDPGQGLRLIYYSQIVNDFQKGDIAEGYSVSREKKESFPLTVTSAQKNPTAFYLCASSNPRETYEQYFGPGTRLTVT.

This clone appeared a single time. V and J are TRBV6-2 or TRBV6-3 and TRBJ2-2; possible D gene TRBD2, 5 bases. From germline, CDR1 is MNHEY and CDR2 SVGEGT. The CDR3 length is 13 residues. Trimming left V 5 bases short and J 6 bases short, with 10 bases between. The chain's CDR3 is CASSPRRAGELFF. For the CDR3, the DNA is TGTGCCAGCAGTCCGAGGCGGGCCGGGGAGCTGTTTTTT.

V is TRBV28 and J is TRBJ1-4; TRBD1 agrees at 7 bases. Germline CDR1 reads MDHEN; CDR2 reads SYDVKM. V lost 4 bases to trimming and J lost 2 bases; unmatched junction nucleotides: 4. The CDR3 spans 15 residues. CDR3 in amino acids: CASSSLTGTNEKLFF. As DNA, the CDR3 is TGTGCCAGCAGTTCCCTGACAGGGACTAATGAAAAACTGTTTTTT. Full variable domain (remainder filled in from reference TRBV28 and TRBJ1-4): DVKVTQSSRYLVKRTGEKVFLECVQDMDHENMFWYRQDPGLGLRLIYFSYDVKMKEKGDIPEGYSVSREKKERFSLILESASTNQTSMYLCASSSLTGTNEKLFFGSGTQLSVL.

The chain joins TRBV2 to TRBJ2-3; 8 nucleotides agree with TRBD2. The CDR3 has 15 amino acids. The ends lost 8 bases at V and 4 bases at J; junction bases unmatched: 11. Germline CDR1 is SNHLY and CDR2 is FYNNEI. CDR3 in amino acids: CASAGLRGGADTQYF. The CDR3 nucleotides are TGTGCCAGCGCAGGTCTCCGGGGGGGCGCAGATACGCAGTATTTT.

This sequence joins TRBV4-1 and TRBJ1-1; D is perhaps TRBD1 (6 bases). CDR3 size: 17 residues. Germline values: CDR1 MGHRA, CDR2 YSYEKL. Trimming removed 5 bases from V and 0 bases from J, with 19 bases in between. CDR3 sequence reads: CASSSPRGGIMNTEAFF. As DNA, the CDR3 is TGCGCCAGCAGCTCCCCGAGGGGGGGAATTATGAACACTGAAGCTTTCTTT.

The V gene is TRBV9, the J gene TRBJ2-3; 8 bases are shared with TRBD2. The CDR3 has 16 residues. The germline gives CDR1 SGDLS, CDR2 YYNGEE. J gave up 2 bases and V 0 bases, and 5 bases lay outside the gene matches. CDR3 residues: CASSVGNGGATDTQYF. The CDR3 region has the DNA TGTGCCAGCAGCGTAGGGAACGGGGGGGCCACAGATACGCAGTATTTT.

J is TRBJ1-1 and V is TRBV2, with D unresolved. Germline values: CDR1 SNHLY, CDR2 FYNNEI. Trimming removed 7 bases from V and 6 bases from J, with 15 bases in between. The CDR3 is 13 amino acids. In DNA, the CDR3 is TGTGCCAGCACGCCGGGGATTATCGCTGAAGCTTTCTTT. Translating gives CASTPGIIAEAFF.

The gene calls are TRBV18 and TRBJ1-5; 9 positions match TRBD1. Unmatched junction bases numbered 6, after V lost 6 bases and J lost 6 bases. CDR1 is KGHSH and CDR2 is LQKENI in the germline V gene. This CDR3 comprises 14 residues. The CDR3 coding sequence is TGTGCCAGCTCCCAGGACAGGGGTGGTCAGCCCCAGCATTTT. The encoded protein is CASSQDRGGQPQHF.

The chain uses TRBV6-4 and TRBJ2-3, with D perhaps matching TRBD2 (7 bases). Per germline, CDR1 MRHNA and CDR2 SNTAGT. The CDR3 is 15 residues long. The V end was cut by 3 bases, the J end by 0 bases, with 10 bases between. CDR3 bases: TGTGCCAGCAGTGAAGGGGGGGGGAGCACAGATACGCAGTATTTT. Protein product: CASSEGGGSTDTQYF.

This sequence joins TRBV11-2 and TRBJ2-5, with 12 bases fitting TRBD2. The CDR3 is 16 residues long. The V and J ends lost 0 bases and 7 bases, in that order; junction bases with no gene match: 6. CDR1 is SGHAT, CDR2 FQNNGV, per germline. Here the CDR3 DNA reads TGTGCCAGCAGCTTAGAGGCTAGCGGGGGGGTCGCGACCCAGTACTTC. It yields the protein CASSLEASGGVATQYF.

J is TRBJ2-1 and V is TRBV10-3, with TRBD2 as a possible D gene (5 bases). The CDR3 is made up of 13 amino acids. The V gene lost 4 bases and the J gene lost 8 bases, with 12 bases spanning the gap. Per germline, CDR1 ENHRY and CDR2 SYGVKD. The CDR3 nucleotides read TGTGCCATCAGTGTTTCGAGGGCGCATGAGCAGTTCTTC. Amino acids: CAISVSRAHEQFF.

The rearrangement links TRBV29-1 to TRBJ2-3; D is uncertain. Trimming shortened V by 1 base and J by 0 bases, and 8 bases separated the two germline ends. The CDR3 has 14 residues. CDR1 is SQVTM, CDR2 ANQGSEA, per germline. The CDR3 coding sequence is TGCAGCGTTGAAGGCGAGGCGAGCACAGATACGCAGTATTTT. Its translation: CSVEGEASTDTQYF.

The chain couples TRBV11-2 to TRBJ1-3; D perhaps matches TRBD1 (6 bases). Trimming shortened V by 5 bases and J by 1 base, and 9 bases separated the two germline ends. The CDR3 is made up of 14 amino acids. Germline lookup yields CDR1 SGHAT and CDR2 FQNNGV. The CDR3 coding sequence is TGTGCCAGCAGCATGACAGGATCTGGAAACACCATATATTTT. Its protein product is CASSMTGSGNTIYF.

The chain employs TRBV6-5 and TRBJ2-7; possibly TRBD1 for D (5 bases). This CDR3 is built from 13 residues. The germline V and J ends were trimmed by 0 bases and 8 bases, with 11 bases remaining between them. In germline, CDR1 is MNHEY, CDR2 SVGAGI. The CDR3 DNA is TGTGCCAGCAGTTACTCGGAGAGACAGCAGCAGTACTTC. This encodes CASSYSERQQQYF.